This T cell receptor (beta chain) came from a study of blood T cells in healthy people across ages. Study-wide context: About one barcoded beta molecule was captured per two T cells (by template switching).

The CDR3 has 14 residues. Germline V lookup: CDR1 DFQATT, CDR2 SNEGSKA (reference sequence). Between the trimmed V and J ends, which lost 5 bases and 1 base, there was a span of 12 bases. In this sample, this clonotype turned up many times. The use of a sample-barcoded 5' primer and a J-beta primer mix characterized a second PCR of about 6 to 11 cycles. TCRdb re-called the 5' RACE reads through MiXCR, storing one row per CDR3 protein. The table lists hundreds of thousands of distinct CDR3 sequences, less than 35% of them singletons. This receptor was taken from a woman aged 80 or over in good health. The sample taken for sequencing was blood. The J gene is TRBJ2-1, the V gene TRBV20-1; the D is unclear. This CDR3 is CSAPPHGSYNEQFF. The CDR3 DNA is TGCAGTGCTCCACCCCACGGGTCCTACAATGAGCAGTTCTTC.